This T cell receptor beta chain appears in the sequencing data of a study of blood T cell repertoires in COVID-19. The protocol was immunoSEQ multiplex PCR, while the TCRdb copy is restricted to in-frame clones and leaves out a portion. The sample holds under 150,000 clones; approximately 82% are singletons and the top ten take roughly 7.1%. The source is a man in his sixties or seventies with active or convalescent COVID-19. Sequenced: peripheral blood.

CDR3 DNA: TGTGCCAGCAGTGAAACCAACAGGGTCATCGTCTCGCAGTTCTTC. Its translation is CASSETNRVIVSQFF. This chain connects TRBV6-1 to TRBJ2-1, with D possibly being TRBD1 (6 bases). V was cut by 2 bases and J by 12 bases, with 20 bases left in between. In germline, CDR1 is MNHNS, CDR2 SASEGT. This CDR3 has 15 residues.